A single sample gave rise to the 24 T cell receptor beta chains below, sequenced in a study of regulatory T cells in long-lasting Graves disease. CDR3-region Arm-PCR and iRepertoire HTBI primers produced the TCR beta libraries. TCRdb re-analysed the multiplex PCR reads in MiXCR, keeping a single row per CDR3 protein. The table has hundreds of thousands of distinct CDR3 sequences, around a fifth seen once. Time point of the sample: persistent/refractory GD, antithyroid drugs over 5 years with positive TRAb. The authors made the TCR library using RNA they extracted from PBMCs. The sample in question was peripheral blood mononuclear cells (PBMCs), obtained when the disease was refractory, from a patient treated with antithyroid drugs. The receptors were sampled from a female donor with Graves disease.

This clonotype was counted at least ten times. The chain recombines TRBV30 with TRBJ1-3; the D is unclear. V dropped 1 base and J dropped 3 bases, with 1 base sitting between them. The V gene's germline CDR1 is GTSNPN and CDR2 SVGIG (reference sequence). CDR3 length equals 11 residues. The CDR3 loop is CAWSGGNTIYF. CDR3 in DNA: TGTGCCTGGAGTGGTGGAAACACCATATATTTT.

This clonotype has just a few counts. V usage is TRBV4-1 and J usage is TRBJ1-2; D unclear. Per the germline V gene, CDR1 is MGHRA and CDR2 is YSYEKL. Trimming cost V 2 bases and J 5 bases, with 12 bases left between them. The CDR3 loop spans 14 amino acids. CDR3 sequence: CASSQRFPFYGYTF. CDR3 DNA: TGCGCCAGCAGCCAACGATTCCCCTTTTATGGCTACACCTTC.

About this clonotype: A read error may explain this, as a much larger clone is one base away. The rearrangement joins TRBV12-3 or TRBV12-4 to TRBJ1-5, with a weak D call TRBD1 (5 bases). V lost 7 bases and J lost 3, with 16 bases in between. This CDR3 has 15 amino acids. The CDR3 DNA reads TGTGCCAGCACCCCCCCGGGGGGTTCCAATCAGCCCCAGCATTTT. It yields the protein CASTPPGGSNQPQHF.

Of note for this clonotype: This may arise from a read error, as a much more abundant clone is one base away. The gene calls are TRBV27 and TRBJ1-5, with D uncertain. From germline, CDR1 is MNHEY and CDR2 SMNVEV (reference sequence). This CDR3 has 13 residues. As DNA, the CDR3 is TGTGCCAGCAGTCCGTTCCCCAATCGGCCCCAGCATTTT. Protein product: CASSPFPNRPQHF.

In its sample, this clonotype was seen many times. CDR3 sequence reads: CASSIVRKNTEAFF. The CDR3 DNA reads TGTGCCAGTAGTATCGTCAGAAAGAACACTGAAGCTTTCTTT. V is TRBV19 and J is TRBJ1-1, with D unclear. Germline V gene data show CDR1 as LNHDA and CDR2 as SQIVND (reference sequence). V was clipped by 3 bases and J by 1 base, with 9 bases between them. The CDR3 runs 14 residues.

This clonotype was detected only a few times. The chain recombines TRBV4-2 with TRBJ1-5; the D gene is possibly TRBD1 (5 bases). The ends were cut back, 0 bases at V and 4 bases at J, with 10 bases in the middle. Germline V lookup: CDR1 LGHNA, CDR2 YNFKEQ. The CDR3 length is 15 residues. The DNA for the CDR3 is TGTGCCAGCAGCCAAGATGGGACGGGTAATCAGCCCCAGCATTTT. Amino acids: CASSQDGTGNQPQHF.

In this sample, this clonotype turned up a few times. The V and J genes are TRBV12-3 or TRBV12-4 and TRBJ2-2; D is possibly TRBD2 (6 bases). Trimming shortened V by 6 bases and J by 5 bases, and 13 bases separated the two germline ends. CDR3 size: 14 residues. CDR3 coding DNA: TGTGCCAGCAGGCCGGGACTCTCTACCGGGGAGCTGTTTTTT. As protein: CASRPGLSTGELFF.

With respect to this clonotype: This may come from a read error, since a much larger clone is one base off. The rearrangement uses TRBV28 and TRBJ1-5; no clear D gene. CDR3 length: 13 residues. The V gene's germline CDR1 is MDHEN and CDR2 SYDVKM. CDR3 amino acids: CASSFLSNQPRHF. The CDR3 bases are TGTGCCAGCAGTTTTTTGAGCAATCAGCCCCGGCATTTT. The full variable domain, in which reference TRBV28 and TRBJ1-5 provide the parts outside the CDR3, is DVKVTQSSRYLVKRTGEKVFLECVQDMDHENMFWYRQDPGLGLRLIYFSYDVKMKEKGDIPEGYSVSREKKERFSLILESASTNQTSMYLCASSFLSNQPRHFGDGTRLSIL.

This clonotype was picked up many times. The chain has TRBV27 and TRBJ2-7; TRBD2 agrees at 9 bases. The CDR3 has 16 amino acids. CDR1 and CDR2 from the germline V gene are MNHEY and SMNVEV (reference sequence). The V segment lost 6 bases and the J segment 7 bases; nucleotides outside the gene matches: 16. CDR3 DNA: TGTGCCAGCAGCATGATAAGTGTGGCGGCGGGAGGGGAGCAGTACTTC. Protein sequence: CASSMISVAAGGEQYF.

Comment on this clonotype: Since a much larger clone is just one base distant, this may be a read error. V gene TRBV28 combines with J gene TRBJ1-5; D is undetermined. The CDR3 sequence is 14 residues long. From germline, CDR1 is MDHEN and CDR2 SYDVKM. Here the CDR3 DNA reads TGTGCCAGCAGTTCCCCCTTCAGCAATCAGCCCCGGCATTTT. This sequence encodes CASSSPFSNQPRHF.

This clonotype was observed at least ten times. The chain carries TRBV2 and TRBJ2-2; 10 bases agree with TRBD2. Germline lookup yields CDR1 SNHLY and CDR2 FYNNEI. V dropped 8 bases and J dropped 5; count of bases not matched to a gene: 8. The CDR3 has 15 amino acids. The CDR3 loop reads CASGLAGARTGELFF. DNA for the CDR3: TGTGCCAGCGGCCTAGCGGGAGCTCGGACCGGGGAGCTGTTTTTT. Filled out from reference TRBV2 and TRBJ2-2, the complete variable domain reads EPEVTQTPSHQVTQMGQEVILRCVPISNHLYFYWYRQILGQKVEFLVSFYNNEISEKSEIFDDQFSVERPDGSNFTLKIRSTKLEDSAMYFCASGLAGARTGELFFGEGSRLTVL.

Remarks on this clonotype: This may stem from a read error, because a much larger clone lies one nucleotide away. The gene calls are TRBV20-1 and TRBJ1-1, with 7 bases fitting TRBD1. The CDR3 loop spans 14 amino acids. The ends lost 3 bases at V and 4 bases at J; junction bases unmatched: 8. The germline CDR1 and CDR2 sequences are DFQATT and SNEGSKA (reference sequence). CDR3 amino acids: CSARRGGLSTEAFF. DNA of the CDR3: TGCAGTGCTAGGAGAGGGGGCCTGAGCACTGAAGCTTTCTTT.

This clonotype occurred many times. The chain carries TRBV6-5 and TRBJ2-5; TRBD1 matches 8 bases. Germline CDR1 and CDR2: MNHEY and SVGAGI. The CDR3 is 14 residues long. Germline trimming cut 4 bases from V and 5 bases from J; bases unmatched to any gene: 6. In DNA form, the CDR3 reads TGTGCCAGCAGTTCGGAGACAGGGGAGGAGACCCAGTACTTC. The encoded protein is CASSSETGEETQYF.

This clonotype was picked up a small number of times. The chain is built from TRBV11-2 and TRBJ2-2, with D unresolved. The length of the CDR3 is 17 residues. Germline V gene lookup returns CDR1 SGHAT and CDR2 FQNNGV. Trimming took 6 bases from V and 0 from J, leaving 17 bases between them. CDR3 in amino acids: CASSSLTTLTNTGELFF. Written as DNA, the CDR3 is TGTGCCAGCAGTTCCCTGACAACCCTTACGAACACCGGGGAGCTGTTTTTT.

This clonotype has ten or more counts. V gene TRBV19 combines with J gene TRBJ1-1; 10 bases are shared with TRBD1. The trim removed 6 bases at V and 5 bases at J, leaving 6 bases unmatched. The germline CDR1 and CDR2 sequences are LNHDA and SQIVND (reference sequence). This CDR3 is built from 14 residues. The CDR3 here is CASSPGQGVTEAFF. The CDR3 coding sequence is TGTGCCAGTAGCCCTGGACAGGGGGTTACTGAAGCTTTCTTT.

This clonotype was counted only a few times. V is TRBV7-2 and J is TRBJ1-5; D remains unclear. Trimming removed 4 bases at V and 8 bases at J, with 15 bases between. Germline V gives CDR1 SGHTA, CDR2 FQGNSA. CDR3 size: 14 residues. The CDR3 sequence is CASSSLRVREPQHF. The CDR3, as DNA: TGTGCCAGCAGCTCCTTAAGGGTGCGAGAGCCCCAGCATTTT. The complete variable domain, with remaining parts taken from reference TRBV7-2 and TRBJ1-5, reads GAGVSQSPSNKVTEKGKDVELRCDPISGHTALYWYRQSLGQGLEFLIYFQGNSAPDKSGLPSDRFSAERTGGSVSTLTIQRTQQEDSAVYLCASSSLRVREPQHFGDGTRLSIL.

V is TRBV6-1 and J is TRBJ2-6, with 13 bases identical to TRBD2. The CDR3 covers 20 residues. Per the germline V gene, CDR1 is MNHNS and CDR2 is SASEGT. Trimming took 6 bases from V and 0 from J; bases not matched to a gene: 11. CDR3: CASRPHPGLAGYSGANVLTF. The CDR3 region has the DNA TGTGCCAGCAGGCCCCATCCGGGACTAGCGGGGTACTCTGGGGCCAACGTCCTGACTTTC.

The chain couples TRBV29-1 to TRBJ2-3; D is possibly TRBD1 (6 bases). This CDR3 has 15 residues. From germline, CDR1 is SQVTM and CDR2 ANQGSEA. V was cut by 7 bases and J by 0 bases, with 17 bases left in between. The CDR3 sequence is CSAQGQSTSTDTQYF. The DNA for the CDR3 is TGCAGCGCGCAAGGACAGAGTACTAGCACAGATACGCAGTATTTT.

To note about this clonotype: This could be a read error, since a much larger clone is one nucleotide away. In nucleotides, the CDR3 is TGTGCCAGCACCTGGACAGAGAGTCAGCCCCAGCATTTT. This gives the protein CASTWTESQPQHF. The chain has TRBV2 and TRBJ1-5; TRBD1 is a possible D gene (6 bases). Germline V lookup: CDR1 SNHLY, CDR2 FYNNEI. V gave up 7 bases and J gave up 6 bases, with 13 bases separating them. The CDR3 is 13 amino acids.

With respect to this clonotype: This could be a read error, since a much larger clone is one nucleotide away. The chain recombines TRBV3-1 with TRBJ2-7; D gene unclear. The V gene lost 1 base and the J gene lost 7 bases, with 14 bases spanning the gap. The CDR3 consists of 14 residues. CDR1 and CDR2 from the germline V gene are LGHDT and YNNKEL (reference sequence). CDR3 region: CASSQVFRLEEQYF. The CDR3 DNA follows: TGTGCCAGCAGCCAAGTCTTTCGGTTGGAAGAGCAGTACTTC.

This clonotype showed up many times. The CDR3 DNA reads as TGCAGCGTTCACACCCTCCAGGGGGGAAATGAAAAACTGTTTTTT. Protein product: CSVHTLQGGNEKLFF. This sequence joins TRBV29-1 and TRBJ1-4; 7 bases align to TRBD1. The V gene's germline CDR1 is SQVTM and CDR2 ANQGSEA. The CDR3 runs 15 residues. The V and J ends lost 5 bases and 5 bases, in that order; junction bases with no gene match: 11.

Many counts were recorded for this clonotype. The chain couples TRBV2 to TRBJ2-5; tentatively, D is TRBD2 (5 bases). The V end lost 1 base, the J end lost 6 bases, and 18 bases lay between the germline ends. The CDR3 runs to 16 residues. From germline, CDR1 is SNHLY and CDR2 FYNNEI. The CDR3 is CASSEGGYSLQKTQYF. The DNA of the CDR3 is TGTGCCAGCAGTGAAGGCGGGTACAGTCTTCAGAAGACCCAGTACTTC.

Concerning this clonotype: Relative to the germline gene, one junction end is altered; a read error may explain this. Here the CDR3 DNA reads TGCAGTACTAGCGGGGGCCCCCAAGAGACCCAGTACTTC. Encoded protein: CSTSGGPQETQYF. V gene TRBV20-1 combines with J gene TRBJ2-5, with 11 bases matching TRBD2. Germline V CDR1 and CDR2: DFQATT, SNEGSKA (reference sequence). The CDR3 extends over 13 amino acids.

The chain has TRBV20-1 and TRBJ2-2, with 11 nucleotides matching TRBD2. There are 17 residues in the CDR3. Germline V gene sequence: CDR1 DFQATT, CDR2 SNEGSKA (reference sequence). V was pared by 1 base and J by 3 bases, with 7 bases of the junction left unmatched. The CDR3 reads CSARGASGRWDTGELFF. CDR3 in DNA: TGCAGTGCTAGAGGGGCTAGCGGGAGGTGGGACACCGGGGAGCTGTTTTTT.